In its sample, the clone carrying this TCR beta chain was seen many times. V dropped 7 bases and J dropped 0 bases, with 15 bases sitting between them. This CDR3 region has 15 residues. Germline CDR1 LNHNV, CDR2 YYDKDF (reference sequence). The data were taken from a study of early T cells in non-severe SARS-CoV-2 infection. The TCR library protocol attached unique molecular identifiers to the individual cDNA molecules. TCRdb re-called the 5' RACE reads with MiXCR, one entry per CDR3 protein. The sample consists of roughly 58,000 distinct CDR3 sequences, approximately 12% of them appearing once. Sequenced input: whole blood. This receptor was taken from an adult who was a healthcare worker with PCR-confirmed SARS-CoV-2 infection or an uninfected control (not recorded which). The chain carries TRBV15 and TRBJ1-2, with a tentative D call TRBD1 (5 bases). CDR3 coding DNA: TGTGCCACCATGTCTCAGGGTTGGGCTAACTATGGCTACACCTTC. Translated, it gives CATMSQGWANYGYTF. The entire variable domain, with the rest obtained from reference TRBV15 and TRBJ1-2, is as follows: DAMVIQNPRYQVTQFGKPVTLSCSQTLNHNVMYWYQQKSSQAPKLLFHYYDKDFNNEADTPDNFQSRRPNTSFCFLDIRSPGLGDTAMYLCATMSQGWANYGYTFGSGTRLTVV.